This TCR beta chain is from a study of blood T cells in healthy people across ages. Study-level results: Researchers said unsorted PBMCs prevented a conclusive naive versus antigen-experienced comparison.

The authors ran a second PCR of 7 to 11 cycles using a sample-barcoded 5' primer and a J-beta primer mix. TCRdb processed the 5' RACE reads anew with MiXCR; each CDR3 protein has one entry. The table lists more than 1.4 million distinct CDR3 sequences, roughly 40% of them singletons. Trimming stripped 3 bases from V and 2 bases from J, with 10 bases between. The CDR3 contains 14 residues. A word on this clonotype: Its matching antigen is unknown.

Material: blood. V is TRBV12-3 or TRBV12-4 and J is TRBJ1-2, with D perhaps TRBD1 (6 bases). The TCR was taken from a woman aged 18-29 years in good health. The CDR3 protein is CASSFQGINYGYTF. The CDR3 DNA is TGTGCCAGCAGTTTCCAGGGGATCAACTATGGCTACACCTTC.